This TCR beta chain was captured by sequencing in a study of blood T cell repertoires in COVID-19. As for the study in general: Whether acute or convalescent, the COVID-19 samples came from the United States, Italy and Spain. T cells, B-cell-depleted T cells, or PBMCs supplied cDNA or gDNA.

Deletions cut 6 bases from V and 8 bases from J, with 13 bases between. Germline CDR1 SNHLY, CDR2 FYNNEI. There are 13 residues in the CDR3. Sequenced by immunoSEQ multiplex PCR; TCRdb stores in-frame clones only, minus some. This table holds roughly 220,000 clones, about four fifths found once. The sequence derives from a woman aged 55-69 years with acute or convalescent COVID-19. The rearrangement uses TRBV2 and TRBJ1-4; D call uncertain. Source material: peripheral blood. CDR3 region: CASRTRVREKLFF. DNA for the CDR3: TGTGCCAGCAGAACCCGGGTTCGGGAAAAACTGTTTTTT.